What follows are 17 T cell receptor beta chains derived from one specimen sequenced in a study of Graves' ophthalmopathy and Graves' hyperthyroidism. CDR3 regions of TCR beta were amplified from RNA transcripts. An initial RT-PCR round employing HTBI primers preceded a second-round multiplex PCR. TCRdb re-called the multiplex PCR reads through MiXCR, storing one row per CDR3 protein. The sample lists about 600,000 distinct CDR3 sequences, under 40% occurring once. Sequencing was carried out using peripheral blood or thyroid tissue (not recorded which). The source is an adult man with Graves' hyperthyroidism.

The CDR3 DNA is TGTGCCAGCAGGGGACTAGCGGGACGGGGCTCCTACGAGCAGTACTTC. As protein: CASRGLAGRGSYEQYF. The rearrangement joins TRBV27 to TRBJ2-7, with 13 bases lining up with TRBD2. CDR3 size: 16 residues. With V trimmed by 6 bases and J by 0 bases, 5 bases remained unmatched. Germline CDR1 reads MNHEY; CDR2 reads SMNVEV (reference sequence).

The sample holds many counts of this clonotype. The rearrangement uses TRBV28 and TRBJ1-1, with TRBD1 matching 8 bases. With V trimmed by 8 bases and J by 9 bases, 2 bases remained unmatched. From germline, CDR1 is MDHEN and CDR2 SYDVKM. The CDR3 has 10 residues. The DNA for the CDR3 is TGTGCCAGCCGGGACAGGCAAGCTTTCTTT. As protein: CASRDRQAFF.

The J gene is TRBJ1-6, the V gene TRBV9, with a tentative D call TRBD1 (5 bases). The CDR3 length is 11 residues. Germline V gene sequence: CDR1 SGDLS, CDR2 YYNGEE. V was clipped by 7 bases and J by 14 bases, with 13 bases between them. This CDR3 reads CASGQGWALHF. The CDR3 DNA sequence: TGTGCCAGCGGCCAGGGCTGGGCCCTCCACTTT.

The DNA of the CDR3 is TGTGCCACCAGCAGAGAGACTAGCGAAAAACTGTTTTTT. It encodes CATSRETSEKLFF. V and J are TRBV15 and TRBJ1-4, with D hard to call. CDR1 is LNHNV, CDR2 YYDKDF, per germline (reference sequence). The V end lost 0 bases, the J end lost 8 bases, and 7 bases lay between the germline ends. This CDR3 region has 13 residues. Based on the CDR3 plus reference TRBV15 and TRBJ1-4, the full variable domain is DAMVIQNPRYQVTQFGKPVTLSCSQTLNHNVMYWYQQKSSQAPKLLFHYYDKDFNNEADTPDNFQSRRPNTSFCFLDIRSPGLGDTAMYLCATSRETSEKLFFGSGTQLSVL.

This clonotype was seen repeatedly, ten times or more. This chain connects TRBV10-3 to TRBJ2-7, with 8 positions matching TRBD1. This CDR3 has 15 residues. Germline-derived CDR1 and CDR2 are ENHRY and SYGVKD. Losses at the gene ends were 4 bases for V and 7 bases for J; bases not matched to a gene: 12. CDR3 DNA: TGTGCCATCAGTGGTTTGACAGGGGCGCCTAGAGAGCAGTACTTC. Amino acid sequence: CAISGLTGAPREQYF.

This clonotype occurred many times. The rearrangement joins TRBV6-6 to TRBJ1-3; 8 positions match TRBD1. V lost 11 bases, J lost 3 bases, and 6 bases stayed unmatched. There are 13 residues in the CDR3. Germline assignment: CDR1 MNHNY and CDR2 SVGAGI (reference sequence). For the CDR3, the DNA is TGTGCCGTTGGACAGGGAGTTGGAAACACCATATATTTT. It translates to CAVGQGVGNTIYF.

This clonotype was seen many times. The chain combines TRBV7-9 with TRBJ1-1; D gene unclear. The V and J ends lost 1 base and 11 bases respectively, with 17 bases between them. The CDR3 loop spans 14 amino acids. In germline, CDR1 is SEHNR, CDR2 FQNEAQ (reference sequence). CDR3 sequence reads: CASSLDTLSRQAFF. CDR3 nucleotide sequence: TGTGCCAGCAGCTTAGATACCCTGTCACGGCAGGCTTTCTTT.

This clonotype was found many times. The chain uses TRBV19 and TRBJ2-7; no clear D. Deletions cut 10 bases from V and 0 bases from J, with 7 bases between. The CDR3 is 11 residues long. Per the germline V gene, CDR1 is LNHDA and CDR2 is SQIVND (reference sequence). The CDR3 DNA reads as TGTGCCACCGTGAGCTCCTACGAGCAGTACTTC. Amino acid sequence: CATVSSYEQYF.

This clonotype was detected only a few times. It may be a read error: a sequence one base away is much more abundant. The chain recombines TRBV7-9 with TRBJ2-5, with D possibly TRBD1 on 5 matching bases. Germline V lookup: CDR1 SEHNR, CDR2 FQNEAQ (reference sequence). V was clipped by 7 bases and J by 3 bases, with 24 bases between them. This CDR3 has 17 residues. The CDR3 here is CASNSWGGEASKETQYF. CDR3 nucleotide sequence: TGTGCCAGCAACTCCTGGGGCGGCGAGGCCTCAAAAGAGACCCAGTACTTC.

The chain joins TRBV24-1 to TRBJ2-7; D uncertain. The assigned J gene may be wrong: the sequence end matches TRBJ2-1 better. The CDR3 is 14 amino acids. Germline V gene data show CDR1 as KGHDR and CDR2 as SFDVKD. CDR3: CATSDSLIAPEQFF. CDR3 bases: TGTGCCACCAGTGATTCCCTAATAGCCCCTGAGCAGTTCTTC.

The sample holds a few counts of this clonotype. This chain joins TRBV29-1 and TRBJ1-4; D possibly corresponds to TRBD1 (5 bases). Between the trimmed V and J ends, which lost 2 bases and 6 bases, there was a span of 7 bases. The CDR3 extends over 12 amino acids. The germline CDR1 and CDR2 sequences are SQVTM and ANQGSEA. The CDR3 sequence: CSVEQGYEKLFF. The CDR3 bases are TGCAGCGTTGAACAGGGATATGAAAAACTGTTTTTT.

The chain links TRBV29-1 to TRBJ1-4; 9 nucleotides line up with TRBD1. Germline V gene lookup returns CDR1 SQVTM and CDR2 ANQGSEA. This CDR3 has 13 amino acids. Trimming cost V 8 bases and J 7 bases; bases outside gene matches: 8. CDR3 sequence (DNA): TGCAGCTGGGGACAGGGACCGGGTGAAAAACTGTTTTTT. Protein sequence: CSWGQGPGEKLFF.

This clonotype showed up many times. V is TRBV29-1 and J is TRBJ1-2; no clear D. The germline gives CDR1 SQVTM, CDR2 ANQGSEA. The CDR3 is made up of 11 amino acids. The V gene lost 3 bases and the J gene lost 8 bases, with 10 bases spanning the gap. CDR3 nucleotides: TGCAGCGTTGACCTGTGGATGGGCTACACCTTC. Its protein is CSVDLWMGYTF.

This clonotype was detected a few times. V and J are TRBV2 and TRBJ2-3; D might be TRBD2 (6 bases). V gave up 1 base and J gave up 6 bases, with 8 bases separating them. The CDR3 sequence is 13 residues long. Germline V gene sequence: CDR1 SNHLY, CDR2 FYNNEI. The CDR3 region is CASSEGAGDTQYF. CDR3 DNA: TGTGCCAGCAGTGAAGGGGCGGGGGATACGCAGTATTTT.

Concerning this clonotype: One end of the junction varies from germline; a read error may be responsible. The chain employs TRBV15 and TRBJ1-1, with D hard to call. The CDR3 sequence is 14 residues long. Looked up from germline, CDR1 is LNHNV and CDR2 is YYDKDF (reference sequence). The CDR3 is CATGRVGQNTEAFF. The CDR3 DNA sequence: TGTGCCACCGGCAGAGTTGGGCAAAACACTGAAGCTTTCTTT.

The rearrangement links TRBV28 to TRBJ1-1; possible D gene TRBD1, 5 bases. The CDR3 consists of 13 residues. V was shortened by 8 bases and J by 0 bases, with 10 bases between the two germline ends. Germline CDR1 is MDHEN and CDR2 is SYDVKM. CDR3 protein: CASDVGLNTEAFF. CDR3 in DNA: TGTGCCAGCGACGTGGGACTGAACACTGAAGCTTTCTTT. The full variable domain, with the rest looked up from reference TRBV28 and TRBJ1-1, is DVKVTQSSRYLVKRTGEKVFLECVQDMDHENMFWYRQDPGLGLRLIYFSYDVKMKEKGDIPEGYSVSREKKERFSLILESASTNQTSMYLCASDVGLNTEAFFGQGTRLTVV.

The V call is TRBV7-8, the J call TRBJ2-7; 8 bases align to TRBD2. The DNA end is more similar to TRBJ2-1, so the J call may be wrong. The CDR3 consists of 16 residues. Germline V gene sequence: CDR1 SGHVS, CDR2 FQNEAQ. The CDR3 coding sequence is TGTGCCAGCAGCCCCCCCACTAGCGGCCTTTGGGACGAGCAGTTCTTC. Translation: CASSPPTSGLWDEQFF.